The entry that follows covers one T cell receptor beta chain sequence. Assay used: immunoSEQ multiplex PCR; TCRdb lists only in-frame clones, some missing. Of around 59,000 clones in the sample, 93% were seen once. These data are taken from a study of T cell changes during pregnancy in multiple sclerosis. There are 15 residues in the CDR3. The germline gives CDR1 LGHNA, CDR2 YSLEER. Losses at the gene ends were 1 base for V and 6 bases for J; bases not matched to a gene: 5. J is TRBJ1-4 and V is TRBV4-3; the match to TRBD1 covers 7 bases. The input for sequencing was CD8+ T cells from peripheral blood mononuclear cells, taken in the second trimester of pregnancy. The source is a female donor with multiple sclerosis, enrolled in a pregnancy study. This CDR3 is CASSQATGWDEKLFF. The CDR3 DNA sequence: TGCGCCAGCAGCCAAGCGACAGGGTGGGATGAAAAACTGTTTTTT.